This T cell receptor beta chain was documented in a study of T cells in Graves' hyperthyroidism and ophthalmopathy. Study-wide results and caveats: Model predictions of ophthalmopathy came a median approximately seven months before onset. A model of 13 V-J pairs discriminated ophthalmopathy from stable hyperthyroidism.

The TCR beta CDR3 regions underwent amplification using RNA transcripts as the source. First-round RT-PCR with HTBI primers amplified the TCR CDR3 region. TCRdb reprocessed the multiplex PCR reads via MiXCR and lists one record per CDR3 protein. Of 480,000 or so distinct CDR3 sequences listed, approximately 15% are singletons. To note about this clonotype: The antigen is undetermined.

Hyperthyroidism in the patients, aged 18 to 65, was newly diagnosed and under 2 months in duration. Fresh peripheral blood, 7.5 to 10 ml of it, supplied the PBMCs. Germline V CDR1 and CDR2: LGHNT, FRNRAP. The V end lost 2 bases, the J end lost 4 bases, and 8 bases lay between the germline ends. The CDR3 loop spans 13 amino acids. The source is a woman younger than 30 with Graves' hyperthyroidism. J is TRBJ1-2 and V is TRBV12-5; the D is unclear. The sample was blood. As DNA, the CDR3 is TGTGCTAGTGGTTTGAAGGGCAGCTATGGCTACACCTTC. Translation gives CASGLKGSYGYTF.